Listed below are T cell receptor beta chains from one sample, sequenced in a study of T cells in localized non-small cell lung cancer. Measured with immunoSEQ multiplex PCR; TCRdb has only the in-frame clones, and not every one. The sample contains 35,000 or so clones, roughly 89% of which appear only once. The input for sequencing was peripheral blood, taken before any cancer treatment. The receptor set was obtained from a woman between 40 and 69 years old with stage I lung adenocarcinoma. Both conserved end residues are part of each CDR3. D genes are given only for firm matches. Size values are once, few and many counts, or a class for expanded clones, and some rows have none.

V gene	clone size	J gene	D gene	CDR3 DNA	CDR3 protein
TRBV9	NA	TRBJ1-4	TRBD1	TGTGCCAGCAGCGTAACAGGGGTAACTAATGAAAAACTGTTTTTT	CASSVTGVTNEKLFF
TRBV19	NA	TRBJ1-5	TRBD1	TGTGCCAGTAAAGGACAGGGGTATCAGCCCCAGCATTTT	CASKGQGYQPQHF
TRBV2	NA	TRBJ2-3	NA	TGTGCCAGCAGTGCTGGGGTGCGGGGACTTCTTACGAATTTT	CASSAGVRGLLTNF
TRBV7-2	NA	TRBJ1-2	NA	TGTGCCAGCAGCTTAGGTGGGTCGGGGACTCTACGCTATGGCTACACCTTC	CASSLGGSGTLRYGYTF
TRBV12-5	NA	TRBJ2-1	TRBD2	TGTGCTAGTGGTTTGGGCGCGGGGGGGTACAATGAGCAGTTCTTC	CASGLGAGGYNEQFF
TRBV5-1	NA	TRBJ2-4	NA	TGCGCCAGCAGTAGACCGGAAATAGCCAAAAACATTCAGTACTTC	CASSRPEIAKNIQYF
TRBV7-2	NA	TRBJ2-3	NA	TGTGCCAGCAGCTCGTCCTACACAGATACGCAGTATTTT	CASSSSYTDTQYF
TRBV4-2	NA	TRBJ2-7	NA	TGTGCCAGCAGCCCCCAGGGCGATGGCCCCTACGAGCAGTACTTC	CASSPQGDGPYEQYF
TRBV29-1	NA	TRBJ1-2	TRBD1	TGCAGCGCAGGACAGGGGAGTGCCTATGGCTACACCTTC	CSAGQGSAYGYTF
TRBV7-9	NA	TRBJ1-1	NA	TGTGCCAGCAGCTTAGGTGCGGTGAACACTGAAGCTTTCTTT	CASSLGAVNTEAFF
TRBV5-1	NA	TRBJ2-1	NA	TGCGCCAGCAGCTTGGCCGGGGGGCCTCCCTGGGATGAGCAGTTCTTC	CASSLAGGPPWDEQFF
TRBV5-1	once	TRBJ1-2	NA	TGCGCCAGCAGCTTGTCGTCGGGATCCTATAACTATGGCTACACCTTC	CASSLSSGSYNYGYTF
TRBV9	NA	TRBJ2-5	NA	TGTGCCAGCAGCCCCCCTCCGGGTGAGACCCAGTACTTC	CASSPPPGETQYF
TRBV5-4	NA	TRBJ2-1	NA	TGTGCCAGCAGCTTGGATTTCCTTGAGCAGTTCTTC	CASSLDFLEQFF
TRBV6-6	NA	TRBJ1-1	NA	TGTGCCAGCGTCGTAACACCTGGGGTTGAAGCTTTCTTT	CASVVTPGVEAFF
TRBV19	NA	TRBJ2-1	NA	TGTGCCAGTAGTCCCGGTACGATGAGGCAGAATGAGCAGTTCTTC	CASSPGTMRQNEQFF
TRBV7-2	NA	TRBJ2-2	TRBD1	TGTGCCAGCAGCTCCGGGACAGGGGAGTTCGGCACCGGGGAGCTGTTTTTT	CASSSGTGEFGTGELFF
TRBV9	NA	TRBJ2-1	TRBD2	TGTGCCAGCAACCCTAGCGGGGGGGCAGGTGAGCAGTTCTTC	CASNPSGGAGEQFF
TRBV4-1	few	TRBJ1-1	NA	TGCGCCAGCAGCCAAGCCGCAGTGAACACTGAAGCTTTCTTT	CASSQAAVNTEAFF
TRBV19	NA	TRBJ2-1	TRBD2	TGTGCCAGTAGTCCCTTAGCGGGGGCCTCCTACAATGAGCAGTTCTTC	CASSPLAGASYNEQFF
TRBV10-3	NA	TRBJ2-1	TRBD2	TGTGCCATCAGTGACGGGAAGCGGGGGGCCTACAATGAGCAGTTCTTC	CAISDGKRGAYNEQFF
TRBV11-3	NA	TRBJ2-1	NA	TGTGCCAGCAGCTTAGAGGGGGGACTTAGCTCCTACAATGAGCAGTTCTTC	CASSLEGGLSSYNEQFF
TRBV19	NA	TRBJ2-5	NA	TGTGCCAGTACGCCCTCTACCGGGCCAGAGGGAGAGACCCAGTACTTC	CASTPSTGPEGETQYF
TRBV9	NA	TRBJ1-2	NA	TGTGCCAGCAGCCCAACGAACAGGCTGGATGGCTACACCTTC	CASSPTNRLDGYTF
TRBV19	NA	TRBJ1-4	TRBD1	TGTGCCAGTAGTATATCAGGGGGCAGGGATGAAAAACTGTTTTTT	CASSISGGRDEKLFF
TRBV11-3	NA	TRBJ2-5	NA	TGTGCCAGCAGCTTAGATCCGGGAAGGGATCAAGAGACCCAGTACTTC	CASSLDPGRDQETQYF
TRBV6-6	NA	TRBJ1-1	NA	TGTGCCAGCAGTCTACCTCAAACGACAGCCGCGGCTTTCTTT	CASSLPQTTAAAFF
TRBV27	NA	TRBJ1-2	NA	TGTGCCAGCAGTTTACTGACAGGCCTAGGTGGCTACACCTTC	CASSLLTGLGGYTF
TRBV4-1	once	TRBJ2-5	TRBD1	TGCGCCAGCAGCCCGGGAACAGGGGGCTTTTTGGGGGAGACCCAGTACTTC	CASSPGTGGFLGETQYF
TRBV4-1	once	TRBJ2-3	NA	TGCGCCAGCAGCCAAGACACAGGGTCGGCGACAGATACGCAGTATTTT	CASSQDTGSATDTQYF
TRBV7-8	NA	TRBJ2-3	TRBD2	TGTGCCAGCAGCCCATCACTACCGGGACTAGCGCCAGATACGCAGTATTTT	CASSPSLPGLAPDTQYF
TRBV28	NA	TRBJ1-2	NA	TGTGCCAGCAGTTCGGTGGGACATGGCTACACCTTC	CASSSVGHGYTF
TRBV9	NA	TRBJ1-1	NA	TGTGCCAGCAGCGTAGTATCTAAAGGGGAAGCTTTCTTT	CASSVVSKGEAFF
TRBV5-1	few	TRBJ1-4	NA	TGCGCCAGCAGCTTCCCCTGGAGGGTAGCTAATGAAAAACTGTTTTTT	CASSFPWRVANEKLFF
TRBV5-1	NA	TRBJ1-4	TRBD1	TGCGCCAGCGAAGAGACAGGGTCCCGCGGGGAAAAACTGTTTTTT	CASEETGSRGEKLFF
TRBV4-3	NA	TRBJ1-6	TRBD1	TGCGCCAGCAGCCAGGTGACGGGACAGGATAATTCACCCCTCCACTTT	CASSQVTGQDNSPLHF
TRBV30	NA	TRBJ2-7	NA	TGTGCCTGGAGTAGGGGCGGGGGCCTGTTCTACGAGCAGTACTTC	CAWSRGGGLFYEQYF
TRBV5-1	NA	TRBJ2-2	NA	TGCGCCAGCTGGTACAGAGACACCGGGGAGCTGTTTTTT	CASWYRDTGELFF
TRBV19	few	TRBJ1-3	NA	TGTGCCAGTAGTATAGTCGGGGGTGGAAACACCATATATTTT	CASSIVGGGNTIYF
TRBV5-5	NA	TRBJ2-5	NA	TGTGCCAGCAGCTTCCTTTTGCAGCTCCAAGAGACCCAGTACTTC	CASSFLLQLQETQYF
TRBV28	once	TRBJ1-6	NA	TGTGCCAGCAGTTTACGGTGGCAATATAATTCACCCCTCCACTTT	CASSLRWQYNSPLHF
TRBV5-6	NA	TRBJ1-1	TRBD1	TGTGCCAGCAGTCGGGACAGGGACGGAGCTTTCTTT	CASSRDRDGAFF
TRBV18	NA	TRBJ2-7	TRBD1	TGTGCCAGCTCCCGGACAGGGAGCTACGAGCAGTACTTC	CASSRTGSYEQYF
TRBV18	NA	TRBJ1-2	NA	TGTGCCAGCTCATCGGACCGCTCCCTCTATGGCTACACCTTC	CASSSDRSLYGYTF
TRBV27	NA	TRBJ2-2	NA	TGTGCCAGCAGTTTAGACACCGGGGAGCTGTTTTTT	CASSLDTGELFF
TRBV6-1	NA	TRBJ1-1	TRBD1	TGTGCCAGCAGTGACAGGGGGGTGAGCACTGAAGCTTTCTTT	CASSDRGVSTEAFF
TRBV7-9	NA	TRBJ2-2	NA	TGTGCCAGCAGCTTAGGGTCCCCCGGGGAGCTGTTTTTT	CASSLGSPGELFF
TRBV10-1	NA	TRBJ2-2	TRBD1	TGCGCCAGCAGTGTGTGGGACAGGGAGAACACCGGGGAGCTGTTTTTT	CASSVWDRENTGELFF
TRBV11-2	NA	TRBJ2-7	NA	TGTGCCAGCAGCGGGCTTACATACGAGCAGTACTTC	CASSGLTYEQYF